The clone carrying this TCR beta chain was counted ten times or more. Other DNA sequences within the sample encode an identical CDR3. A Seattle source enrolled patients during active infection and followed them longitudinally. This sample is part of a study of blood T cell repertoires in COVID-19. Looking at the study overall: The study drew acute and convalescent COVID-19 samples from the United States, Italy and Spain. In each case, the material was cDNA or gDNA derived from T cells, B-cell-depleted T cells, or PBMCs.

The CDR3 consists of 13 residues. Germline-derived CDR1 and CDR2 are MGHRA and YSYEKL. V lost 4 bases to trimming and J lost 5 bases, with 12 bases between them. The data were produced by immunoSEQ multiplex PCR, yet TCRdb's version contains in-frame clones alone and is incomplete. Of about 420,000 clones listed, roughly 89% were seen once; the top ten hold 0.7% to 0.85%. Sequenced sample: peripheral blood. The rearrangement links TRBV4-1 to TRBJ2-7; tentative D call: TRBD1 (6 bases). This TCR derives from a man aged 18 to 29 with COVID-19, enrolled during active disease. This CDR3 is CASSLGTLDEQYF. DNA for the CDR3: TGCGCCAGCAGCCTAGGGACACTGGACGAGCAGTACTTC.